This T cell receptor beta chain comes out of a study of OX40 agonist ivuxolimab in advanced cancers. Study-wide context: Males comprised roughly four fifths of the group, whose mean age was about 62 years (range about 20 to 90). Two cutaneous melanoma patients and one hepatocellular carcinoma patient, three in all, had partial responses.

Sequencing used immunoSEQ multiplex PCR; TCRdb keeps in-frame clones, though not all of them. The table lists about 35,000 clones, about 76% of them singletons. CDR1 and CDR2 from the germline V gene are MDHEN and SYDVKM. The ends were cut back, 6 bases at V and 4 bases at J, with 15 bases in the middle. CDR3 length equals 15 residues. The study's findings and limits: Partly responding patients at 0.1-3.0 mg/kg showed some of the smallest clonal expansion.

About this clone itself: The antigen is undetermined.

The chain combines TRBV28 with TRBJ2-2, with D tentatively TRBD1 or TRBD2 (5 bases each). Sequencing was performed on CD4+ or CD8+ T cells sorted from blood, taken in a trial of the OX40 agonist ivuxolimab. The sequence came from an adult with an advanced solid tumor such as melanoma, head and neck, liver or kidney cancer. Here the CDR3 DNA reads TGTGCCAGCAGAACCCCGGGACGGAGCACCGGGGAGCTGTTTTTT. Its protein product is CASRTPGRSTGELFF.